This TCR beta chain was profiled in a study of T cells after yellow fever vaccination (dated by TCRdb to about 2019). As for the study more broadly: Libraries from fractions with low cell numbers were prepared with the SMART-Seq v4 Ultra Low Input RNA kit. Two healthy male donors, one aged 18 to 30 and one aged 30 to 40 years, made up the cohort. Blood samples were taken at several timepoints before and after primary and secondary immunization, and bulk PBMC replicates and cell subsets were isolated. Bulk TCR alpha and beta repertoires were sequenced longitudinally to track T-cell clones before and after primary and booster YFV17D yellow fever vaccination.

Beyond this particular receptor, the publication reports: A small fraction of clonotypes appeared in both the CD4 and CD8 compartments, likely as a result of convergent recombination. The secondary T-cell response was found to be weaker but faster than the primary response, with a peak reached on day 5 rather than on day 15. After the booster, most clones that had expanded after primary vaccination were detected again (around 97% of CD4 and roughly 86% of CD8), suggesting broad maintenance of memory. Because only a couple of donors were included in the study, the extent to which the findings can be generalized is limited. Computational filtering was needed because FACS-sorted repertoires could contain abundant contaminating clonotypes from the bulk population.

TCR cDNA was synthesized by 5'RACE template switching, through which a universal primer site and unique molecular identifiers were introduced. Priming for cDNA synthesis came from both the TCR alpha and TCR beta constant segments. Library amplification used two PCR steps, and the second PCR step added sample barcodes and sequencing adapters. Sequencing of the libraries was done on either Illumina HiSeq 2500 (2x100 bp) or NovaSeq (2x150 bp). Regarding the original processing steps: MIGEC was used to demultiplex reads and collapse the reads into UMI consensus sequences, and MiXCR was used for V(D)J alignment. Vaccine-responding clonotypes were identified with edgeR using replicate PBMC samples, with FDR below 0.01 and a log2 fold change above 5 up to day 15 being required. Each bulk clonotype was labeled CD4 or CD8 based on which sequenced repertoire, CD4 or CD8, contained the clonotype at higher abundance. Through fastp at Q25 and MiXCR, TCRdb rebuilt clones from the public reads, retaining in-frame beta chains. Identical CDR3 protein sequences are pooled into one entry, listed with their most common genes and DNA. The V and J calls reflect TCRdb's pipeline rather than the authors' work. This sample has approximately 260,000 distinct CDR3 sequences in its table, and 10% to 15% of those were observed once. Roughly 0.5% of the sample is held by the ten biggest clonotypes.

Concerning this clonotype: Its antigen remains unidentified. No base quality values were provided; no much bigger clone lies one nucleotide off.

V was cut back by 0 bases and J by 8 bases, leaving a gap of 17 bases between them. Taken from the germline V gene, the CDR1 and CDR2 loops are LGHNA and YSLEER. Inclusive of the bounding cysteine and phenylalanine, the CDR3 is 16 residues long. The kept DNA is CDR3 alone, 48 bases in frame from the first base. Reading the label with the study, this specimen's treatment or condition is: live attenuated yellow fever vaccine strain. A standard Ficoll-Paque protocol was used to isolate PBMCs from peripheral blood. Dynabeads CD4 and CD8 positive selection kits were used to isolate CD4 and CD8 T-cell fractions. TriZol was used to extract RNA from bulk PBMCs, from CD4 and CD8 fractions, and from dextramer-positive and dextramer-negative fractions.

This receptor was obtained from a man younger than 45 who received the YFV17D yellow fever vaccine. This specimen consisted of CD4+ T cells sorted from PBMCs, obtained 45 days after the yellow fever booster vaccination. The rearranged chain carries TRBV4-3 and TRBJ2-1, with TRBD1 perhaps the D gene, on 6 matching bases. The bases are TGCGCCAGCAGCCAAGATTGGATCAGGGGCGGCGATGAGCAGTTCTTC. This gives the protein CASSQDWIRGGDEQFF.